This T cell receptor (beta chain) was identified in a study of early T cells in non-severe SARS-CoV-2 infection. Study overall: Bulk RNA isolated from unsorted whole blood underwent sequencing; chains were not paired.

Findings and limits, study-wide: Anti-spike CD8 responses were favored by VDJdb matching, which missed private and CD4 specificities.

This clonotype was seen ten or more times. Its cognate antigen is unknown. This CDR3 region has 13 residues. V shed 2 bases and J shed 6 bases, with 10 bases lying between them. Per germline, CDR1 MNHNS and CDR2 SASEGT. cDNA molecules, individually, were tagged with unique molecular identifiers. TCRdb re-derived calls from the 5' RACE reads in MiXCR, one entry per CDR3 protein. The sample lists approximately 85,000 distinct CDR3 sequences, around an eighth occurring once. This receptor was taken from an adult who was a healthcare worker with PCR-confirmed SARS-CoV-2 infection or an uninfected control (not recorded which). The specimen sequenced was whole blood. V usage is TRBV6-1 and J usage is TRBJ1-1; D uncertain. This chain's CDR3 is CASSEMRNAEAFF. In DNA, the CDR3 is TGTGCCAGCAGTGAAATGAGAAACGCTGAAGCTTTCTTT.